This TCR beta chain was found in a study of glioma-infiltrating T cells after dendritic cell vaccination. As for the study in general: Three intradermal dendritic cell vaccine injections were given every two weeks.

None of the glioblastoma patients had an isocitrate dehydrogenase mutation. Trimming cost V 5 bases and J 3 bases; bases outside gene matches: 7. Germline V gene data show CDR1 as LNHDA and CDR2 as SQIVND (reference sequence). There are 14 residues in the CDR3. Up to 2 ug genomic DNA was used for TCRB CDR3 amplification. The primer mix had 60 V beta and 13 J beta primers. The assay was immunoSEQ multiplex PCR, and TCRdb's table has in-frame clones only and misses some. The sample lists some 87,000 clones, around 85% occurring once. The chain recombines TRBV19 with TRBJ2-7; the match to TRBD2 covers 7 bases. The specimen comprised blood, sampled before dendritic cell vaccination. The receptor comes from a human donor with glioblastoma. The CDR3 DNA is TGTGCCAGTAGTCCATCCCGGACTAGCTACGAGCAGTACTTC. Translated, it gives CASSPSRTSYEQYF.